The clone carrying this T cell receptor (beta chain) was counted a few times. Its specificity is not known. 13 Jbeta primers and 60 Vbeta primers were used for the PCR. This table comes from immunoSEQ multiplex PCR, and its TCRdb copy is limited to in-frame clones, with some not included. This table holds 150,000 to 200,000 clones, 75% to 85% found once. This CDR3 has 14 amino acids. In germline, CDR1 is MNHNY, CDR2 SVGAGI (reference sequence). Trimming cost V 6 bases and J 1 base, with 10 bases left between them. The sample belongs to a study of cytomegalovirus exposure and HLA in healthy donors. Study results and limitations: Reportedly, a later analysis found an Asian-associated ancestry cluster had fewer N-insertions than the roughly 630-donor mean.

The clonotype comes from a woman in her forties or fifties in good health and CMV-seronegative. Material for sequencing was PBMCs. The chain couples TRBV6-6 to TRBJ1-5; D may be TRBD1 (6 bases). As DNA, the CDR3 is TGTGCCAGCAGCCCAGGACAGAGCAATCAGCCCCAGCATTTT. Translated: CASSPGQSNQPQHF.